This T cell receptor (beta chain) emerged from a study of OX40 agonist ivuxolimab in advanced cancers. Study-wide background: The dose of intravenous ivuxolimab that patients received every 2 weeks ranged from 0.01 to 10 mg/kg. Patients receiving dose escalation had hepatocellular carcinoma, melanoma, renal cell or head and neck cancer.

General study results and limits: With doses of 0.1 to 3.0 mg/kg, CD4+ and CD8+ blood T cells had undergone clonal expansion by week 6. On average, CD8+ T cells had more expanded clones than CD4+.

Profiling relied on immunoSEQ multiplex PCR, and the TCRdb table lists in-frame clones only, not all of them. The sample includes about 120,000 clones, 85% to 90% of them seen just once. A remark on this clone: The antigen is not known. Other DNA sequences of this sample code for an identical CDR3.

Germline V CDR1 and CDR2: SNHLY, FYNNEI. CDR3 length: 14 amino acids. The V gene lost 6 bases and the J gene lost 2 bases, with 11 bases spanning the gap. The clonotype was recovered from an adult with an advanced solid tumor such as melanoma, head and neck, liver or kidney cancer. This specimen consisted of CD4+ or CD8+ T cells sorted from blood, obtained in a trial of the OX40 agonist ivuxolimab. V is TRBV2 and J is TRBJ1-5; D might be TRBD1 (6 bases). CDR3 region: CASSGGGGNQPQHF. The CDR3 DNA reads TGTGCCAGCAGCGGGGGGGGCGGCAATCAGCCCCAGCATTTT.